This T cell receptor (beta chain) was retrieved from a study of blood T cell repertoires in COVID-19 (TCRdb year 2020). About the study as a whole: Collaborator samples came from the United States, Italy and Spain and covered acute and convalescent phases of COVID-19. The repertoires were released in a freely available public database intended as a resource for research on the immune response to SARS-CoV-2. The material from the prospective study consisted of cDNA or gDNA derived from T cells, B-cell-depleted T cells, or PBMCs. Samples were obtained from the ongoing ImmuneRACE study (first 160 participants) and from about 1,300 subjects provided by 6 global collaborators. The sample metadata nearly always contained a de-identified subject ID, COVID-19 status, age in years and sex. Subjects who had been exposed to COVID-19, were actively infected with it, or had recovered from it provided the deeply sampled blood TCRbeta repertoires that made up the dataset. HLA class I and class II types, where available, came from metadata supplied by the sample provider rather than from assay-based typing.

This clone was recorded a few times. It has no known antigen specificity. The sample holds no much larger clone one base away, and base qualities are not on file. The immunoSEQ Assay, a bias-controlled multiplex PCR, was used to amplify TCRbeta CDR3 regions from genomic DNA. The original methods were these. The number of nucleated cells in each sample was estimated from the amplification of reference gene primers within the assay. To quantify the absolute abundance of each unique TCRbeta CDR3 rearrangement, sequence reads were collapsed and filtered. For each sample, productive Simpson clonality was calculated as the square root of Simpson's diversity index over productive rearrangements. TCRdb carries this immuneACCESS record with in-frame sequences only. Its versions omit some clonotypes, under half of them owing to an unresolved V gene in the studies checked, with the rest unexplained. For V, J and clone size, that table is used; D and trimming come from the DNA. The sample profile shows about 360,000 clones; 70% to 90% of them were found once. The ten largest clonotypes hold roughly 7.2% of the sample.

In Seattle, one collaborating source enrolled patients while the infection was active and tracked those patients longitudinally over the course of disease. Collaborating institutions collected whole blood in K2EDTA tubes following their own protocols. For TCRbeta analysis, collaborators shipped samples in one of three forms: frozen whole blood, isolated PBMCs, or DNA extracted from either of those sample types. The V end loses 4 bases and the J end loses 4 bases, and a stretch of 19 bases separates them. The germline V gene gives CDR1 as SGDLS and CDR2 as YYNGEE. The cysteine opens and the phenylalanine closes a CDR3 of 16 amino acids. Only the CDR3 portion is preserved as DNA: 48 bases, with reading frame beginning at the first base. Broad study findings and their caveats: How much clinical and demographic metadata was included differed by source and by participant, and the metadata was provided uncurated.

The rearranged chain carries TRBV9 and TRBJ2-3; the D segment could be TRBD2, given 5 matching bases. The material sequenced was peripheral blood. The sequence derives from a woman in her sixties or seventies with COVID-19, enrolled during active disease. The bases are TGTGCCAGCAGCCCCCGGACTCGTCCCCCCGCAGATACGCAGTATTTT. Its protein product is CASSPRTRPPADTQYF.